The rows below give T cell receptor beta chains drawn from one sample of a study of blood T cell repertoires in COVID-19. Repertoires were generated with immunoSEQ multiplex PCR, while TCRdb's copy carries only in-frame clones and drops some. The sample contains 200,000 to 250,000 clones, about 78% of which appear only once. Sequencing used peripheral blood. All receptors come from a woman aged 65 to 85 with acute or convalescent COVID-19. CDR3s leave out the opening cysteine and the closing phenylalanine or tryptophan. Only some rows state a clone size, as once, few, many or a class for expanded clones.

V gene: TRBV28; clone size: -; J gene: TRBJ1-2; CDR3 protein: ASRPFPHRRGFYGYT
V gene: TRBV7-9; clone size: -; J gene: TRBJ2-3; CDR3 protein: ASSLAREVAGGPDTQY
V gene: TRBV15; clone size: -; J gene: TRBJ2-7; CDR3 protein: ATSRGPLYEQY
V gene: TRBV3-1/TRBV3-2; clone size: once; J gene: TRBJ1-1; CDR3 protein: ASSQDAAGEAF
V gene: TRBV25-1; clone size: -; J gene: TRBJ1-1; CDR3 protein: ASSDPDRERMNTEAF
V gene: TRBV29-1; clone size: -; J gene: TRBJ2-5; CDR3 protein: SVEIGLAGGPGETQY
V gene: TRBV19; clone size: -; J gene: TRBJ1-1; CDR3 protein: ASTKAYPGTEAF
V gene: TRBV6-5; clone size: -; J gene: TRBJ2-7; CDR3 protein: ASRRQIGDYEQY
V gene: TRBV28; clone size: few; J gene: TRBJ2-5; CDR3 protein: ASSSGGQEETQY
V gene: TRBV24-1; clone size: -; J gene: TRBJ2-1; CDR3 protein: ATSPGQTNNEQF
V gene: TRBV5-1; clone size: -; J gene: TRBJ2-6; CDR3 protein: ASSFGSSGANVLT
V gene: TRBV29-1; clone size: -; J gene: TRBJ2-5; CDR3 protein: SVRDPQRDFQETQY
V gene: TRBV14; clone size: -; J gene: TRBJ2-1; CDR3 protein: ASSQNLVTEQF
V gene: TRBV6-5; clone size: -; J gene: TRBJ2-1; CDR3 protein: ASSYVPGGYNEQF
V gene: TRBV6-2/TRBV6-3; clone size: -; J gene: TRBJ1-4; CDR3 protein: ASSRGQWGNEKLF
V gene: TRBV27; clone size: -; J gene: TRBJ1-2; CDR3 protein: ASSYDTNYGYT
V gene: TRBV11-3; clone size: -; J gene: TRBJ2-1; CDR3 protein: ASTRILGLVYNEQF
V gene: TRBV7-9; clone size: few; J gene: TRBJ1-2; CDR3 protein: ASSLQGNYGYT
V gene: TRBV19; clone size: -; J gene: TRBJ1-5; CDR3 protein: ASRIQNQPQH
V gene: TRBV28; clone size: -; J gene: TRBJ1-5; CDR3 protein: ASRQSGQPQH
V gene: TRBV18; clone size: -; J gene: TRBJ2-7; CDR3 protein: ASSPQSYEQY
V gene: TRBV3-1/TRBV3-2; clone size: -; J gene: TRBJ1-5; CDR3 protein: ASSLGSVYQPQH
V gene: TRBV6-1; clone size: -; J gene: TRBJ1-4; CDR3 protein: ASSEARAAFNEKLF
V gene: TRBV15; clone size: -; J gene: TRBJ1-5; CDR3 protein: ATSREGHSSNQPQH
V gene: TRBV4-1; clone size: -; J gene: TRBJ1-2; CDR3 protein: ASSQDSQGGYGYT
V gene: TRBV6-4; clone size: -; J gene: TRBJ2-2; CDR3 protein: ASSATGLGGTGELF
V gene: TRBV6-1; clone size: -; J gene: TRBJ2-3; CDR3 protein: ASSDPKRSTDTQY
V gene: TRBV19; clone size: -; J gene: TRBJ1-4; CDR3 protein: ASRYSATNEKLF
V gene: TRBV28; clone size: once; J gene: TRBJ1-5; CDR3 protein: ASRPGTGMGQPQH